At least ten counts were recorded for the clone carrying this T cell receptor (beta chain). One end of the junction varies from germline; a read error may be responsible. This sample was taken from a study of regulatory T cells in long-lasting Graves disease. Specified time point: newly diagnosed GD, antithyroid drugs for less than 3 months. Scientists built the TCR library using RNA that was extracted from PBMCs. The CDR3 has 14 amino acids. The germline gives CDR1 SGHAT, CDR2 FQNNGV. For TCR beta, libraries came from iRepertoire HTBI primers and Arm-PCR of CDR3 regions. TCRdb ran MiXCR on the multiplex PCR reads and lists one entry per CDR3 protein. The sample shows 560,000 or so distinct CDR3 sequences, around 16% of them seen only once. The sample was also reused in another study, on T cells in Graves' hyperthyroidism and ophthalmopathy.

The sample in question was peripheral blood mononuclear cells (PBMCs), obtained at new diagnosis, from a patient treated with antithyroid drugs. The chain recombines TRBV11-2 with TRBJ2-7, with 10 bases matching TRBD2. The TCR comes from a man younger than 35 with Graves disease. The CDR3 DNA is TGTGCCAGCAGTTTAGCGGGAGGCTCCTACGAGCAGTACTTC. Its translation: CASSLAGGSYEQYF.